A selection of T cell receptor beta chains follows, all from one sample in a study of cytomegalovirus exposure and HLA in healthy donors. Data came from immunoSEQ multiplex PCR; TCRdb stores just in-frame clones and leaves some out. The repertoire holds 90,000 to 120,000 clones, with 70% to 85% as singletons. Sequenced: PBMCs. The origin of the receptors is a woman aged 40 to 50 in good health and CMV-seronegative. CDR3s include the opening cysteine and the closing phenylalanine or tryptophan. The D gene is left open where the match is weak. Not all rows give a size; the values are once, few, many and, for expanded clones, a class.

TRBV9	TRBJ2-7	.	16	TRBD1	TGTGCCAGCAGCCCACGAGGGACAGGTCACTCCTACGAGCAGTACTTC	CASSPRGTGHSYEQYF
TRBV27	TRBJ2-3	.	14	.	TGTGCCAGCAGGGTGGGCGTCCACACAGATACGCAGTATTTT	CASRVGVHTDTQYF
TRBV7-2	TRBJ2-1	.	18	TRBD2	TGTGCCAGCAGCTCTACCAGACTAGCGGGGGGGTCCTACAATGAGCAGTTCTTC	CASSSTRLAGGSYNEQFF
TRBV11-2	TRBJ2-7	.	13	.	TGTGCCAGCAGCGCGGACAGTACCTACGAGCAGTACTTC	CASSADSTYEQYF
TRBV5-1	TRBJ2-2	few	14	TRBD1	TGCGCCAGCCAGAGGACAGGGTGGATCGGGGAGCTGTTTTTT	CASQRTGWIGELFF
TRBV5-8	TRBJ2-3	.	15	TRBD1	TGTGCCAGCAGCCTTAAGGGGGCGCGGACAGATACGCAGTATTTT	CASSLKGARTDTQYF
TRBV28	TRBJ1-5	few	14	TRBD1	TGTGCCAGCAGTCGGACAGGAGCTAATCAGCCCCAGCATTTT	CASSRTGANQPQHF
TRBV7-2	TRBJ2-2	.	16	TRBD1	TGTGCCAGCAGCGCAGGCGGGCAGGGGGCGTCCGGGGAGCTGTTTTTT	CASSAGGQGASGELFF
TRBV27	TRBJ1-2	.	13	.	TGTGCCAGCAGTTTCACAAAGAACTATGGCTACACCTTC	CASSFTKNYGYTF
TRBV30	TRBJ2-3	.	16	TRBD2	TGTGCCTGGGGGCCAACCTCACTAGCGAACACAGATACGCAGTATTTT	CAWGPTSLANTDTQYF
TRBV7-9	TRBJ1-1	.	15	TRBD1	TGTGCCAGCCGCGCACGAGAGGGGGCGAGTACTGAAGCTTTCTTT	CASRAREGASTEAFF
TRBV5-8	TRBJ1-2	.	14	.	TGTGCCAGCACCCTGGGGCAGGAGTTCTATGGCTACACCTTC	CASTLGQEFYGYTF
TRBV5-1	TRBJ2-7	.	18	TRBD1	TGCGCCAGCAGCGTTAGCCCATCAGACAGGGGGCTATTTTACGAGCAGTACTTC	CASSVSPSDRGLFYEQYF
TRBV28	TRBJ1-1	few	20	TRBD1	TGTGCCAGCAGTACAGTTTTGACAGGGGTGGCGATGGGGGAGAACACTGAAGCTTTCTTT	CASSTVLTGVAMGENTEAFF
TRBV7-2	TRBJ1-3	.	15	.	TGTGCCAGCAGCCCGGGGGGGAGCTCTGGAAACACCATATATTTT	CASSPGGSSGNTIYF
TRBV6-6	TRBJ2-3	.	15	TRBD1	TGTGCCAGCAGGCCCCGACAGGGAGGCACAGATACGCAGTATTTT	CASRPRQGGTDTQYF
TRBV7-9	TRBJ1-5	.	16	.	TGTTCCAGCAGCTTAGAAACGGGATCTAGCAATCAGCCCCAGCATTTT	CSSSLETGSSNQPQHF
TRBV5-3	TRBJ1-2	few	15	.	TGTGCCAGAAGCTTGGCCGCCCCGGAGGACTATGGCTACACCTTC	CARSLAAPEDYGYTF
TRBV28	TRBJ2-7	.	15	.	TGTGCCAGCAGGCCCGGCGGATCCTTCTCCTACGAGCAGTACTTC	CASRPGGSFSYEQYF
TRBV2	TRBJ2-7	once	11	.	TGTGCCAGCGGCAGGGGTTACGAGCAGTACTTC	CASGRGYEQYF
TRBV10-3	TRBJ1-3	.	15	TRBD1	TGTGCTATCAGACCAACAGGGGACTCTGGAAACACCATATATTTT	CAIRPTGDSGNTIYF
TRBV2	TRBJ2-5	.	13	.	TGTGCCAGCAGTGATGACAGAAAAGAGACCCAGTACTTC	CASSDDRKETQYF
TRBV15	TRBJ2-7	few	17	.	TGTGCCACCAGCAGAGTCGGGGACTGGAGTGGATCCTACGAGCAGTACTTC	CATSRVGDWSGSYEQYF
TRBV7-2	TRBJ2-5	.	16	TRBD2	TGTGCCAGCAGCTTAGGGCGTACGGGAGGAGGAGAGACCCAGTACTTC	CASSLGRTGGGETQYF
TRBV7-2	TRBJ2-3	.	12	.	TGTGCCAGCACCCCAACATCAGATACGCAGTATTTT	CASTPTSDTQYF